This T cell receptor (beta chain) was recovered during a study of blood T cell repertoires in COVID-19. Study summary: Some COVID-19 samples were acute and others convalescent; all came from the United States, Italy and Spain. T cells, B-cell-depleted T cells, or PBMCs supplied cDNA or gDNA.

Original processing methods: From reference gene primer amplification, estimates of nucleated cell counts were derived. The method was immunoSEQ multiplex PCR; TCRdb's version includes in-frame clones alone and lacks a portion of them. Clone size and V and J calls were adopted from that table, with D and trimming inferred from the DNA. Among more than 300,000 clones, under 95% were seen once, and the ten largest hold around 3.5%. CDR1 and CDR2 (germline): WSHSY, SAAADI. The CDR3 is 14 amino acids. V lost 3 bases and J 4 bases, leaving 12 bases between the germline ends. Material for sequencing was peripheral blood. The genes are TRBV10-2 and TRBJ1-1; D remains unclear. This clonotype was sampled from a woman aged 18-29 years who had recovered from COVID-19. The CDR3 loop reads CASSDVRITTEAFF. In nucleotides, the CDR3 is TGCGCCAGCAGTGACGTCAGGATTACCACTGAAGCTTTCTTT.